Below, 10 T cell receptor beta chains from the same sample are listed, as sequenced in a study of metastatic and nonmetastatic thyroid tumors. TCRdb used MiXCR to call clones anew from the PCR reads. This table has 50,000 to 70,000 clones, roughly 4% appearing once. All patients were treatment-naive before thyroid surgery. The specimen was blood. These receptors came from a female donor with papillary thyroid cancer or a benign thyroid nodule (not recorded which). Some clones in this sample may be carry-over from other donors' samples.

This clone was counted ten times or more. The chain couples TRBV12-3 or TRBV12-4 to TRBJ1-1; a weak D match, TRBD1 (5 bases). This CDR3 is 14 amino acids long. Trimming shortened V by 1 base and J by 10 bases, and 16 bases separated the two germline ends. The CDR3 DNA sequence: TGTGCCAGCAGTTTAGTGGGGGGGGGAACCCGAGCTTTCTTT. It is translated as CASSLVGGGTRAFF.

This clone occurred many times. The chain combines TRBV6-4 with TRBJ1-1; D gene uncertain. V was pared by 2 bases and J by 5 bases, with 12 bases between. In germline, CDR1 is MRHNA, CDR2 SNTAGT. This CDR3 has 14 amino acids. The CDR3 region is CASSDPSVETEAFF. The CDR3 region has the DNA TGTGCCAGCAGTGACCCTTCCGTGGAAACTGAAGCTTTCTTT.

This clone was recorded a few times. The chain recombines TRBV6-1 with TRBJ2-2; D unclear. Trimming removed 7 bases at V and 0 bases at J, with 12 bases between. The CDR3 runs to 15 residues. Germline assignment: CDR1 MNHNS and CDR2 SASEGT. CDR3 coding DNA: TGTGCCAGCAACAAGGACGGCGCGAACACCGGGGAGCTGTTTTTT. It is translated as CASNKDGANTGELFF.

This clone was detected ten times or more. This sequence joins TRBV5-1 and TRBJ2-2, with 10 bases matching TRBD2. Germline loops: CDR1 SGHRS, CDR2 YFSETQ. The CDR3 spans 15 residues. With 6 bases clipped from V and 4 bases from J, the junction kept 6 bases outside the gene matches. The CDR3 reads CASKFRTSGTGELFF. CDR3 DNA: TGCGCCAGCAAGTTCAGGACTAGCGGCACCGGGGAGCTGTTTTTT.

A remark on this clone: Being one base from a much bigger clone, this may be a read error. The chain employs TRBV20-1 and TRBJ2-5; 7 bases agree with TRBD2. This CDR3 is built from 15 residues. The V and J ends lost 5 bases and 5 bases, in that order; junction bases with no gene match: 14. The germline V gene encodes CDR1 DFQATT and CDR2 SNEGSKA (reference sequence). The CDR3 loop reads CSAGNPAGAGETQYF. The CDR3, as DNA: TGCAGTGCTGGAAATCCGGCGGGAGCGGGGGAGACCCAGTACTTC.

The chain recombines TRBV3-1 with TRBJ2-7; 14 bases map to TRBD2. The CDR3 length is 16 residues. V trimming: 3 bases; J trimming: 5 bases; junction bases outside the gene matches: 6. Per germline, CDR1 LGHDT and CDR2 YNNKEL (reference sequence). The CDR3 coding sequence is TGTGCCAGCAGCCAGAGAGGGACTAGCGGGAGCCACGAGCAGTACTTC. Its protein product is CASSQRGTSGSHEQYF.

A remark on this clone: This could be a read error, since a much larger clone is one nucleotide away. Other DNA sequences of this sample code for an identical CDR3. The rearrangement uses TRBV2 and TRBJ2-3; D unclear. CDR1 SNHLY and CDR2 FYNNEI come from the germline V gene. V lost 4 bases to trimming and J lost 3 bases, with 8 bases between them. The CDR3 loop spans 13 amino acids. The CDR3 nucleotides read TGTGCCAGCAGTGGAACTTTTACAGATACGCAGTATTTT. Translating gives CASSGTFTDTQYF.

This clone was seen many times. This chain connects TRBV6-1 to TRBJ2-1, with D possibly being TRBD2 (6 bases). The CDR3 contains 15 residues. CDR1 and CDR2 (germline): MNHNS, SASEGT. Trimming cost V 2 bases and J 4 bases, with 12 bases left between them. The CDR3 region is CASSERGLKYNEQFF. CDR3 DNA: TGTGCCAGCAGTGAACGAGGACTAAAATACAATGAGCAGTTCTTC.

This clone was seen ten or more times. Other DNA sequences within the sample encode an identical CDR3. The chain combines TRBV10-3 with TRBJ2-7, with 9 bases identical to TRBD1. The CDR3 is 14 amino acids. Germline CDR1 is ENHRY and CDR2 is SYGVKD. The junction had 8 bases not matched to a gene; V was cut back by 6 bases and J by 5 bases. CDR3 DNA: TGTGCCATCAGGACCGGGACAGGGCCAGACGAGCAGTACTTC. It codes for CAIRTGTGPDEQYF.

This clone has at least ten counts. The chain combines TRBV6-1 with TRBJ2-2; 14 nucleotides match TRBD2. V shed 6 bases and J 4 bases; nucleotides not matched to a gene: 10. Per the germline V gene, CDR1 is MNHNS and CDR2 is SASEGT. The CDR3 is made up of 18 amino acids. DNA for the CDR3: TGTGCCAGCAGCCCTGGGACTAGCGGGAGATCAAGCACCGGGGAGCTGTTTTTT. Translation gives CASSPGTSGRSSTGELFF.